These T cell receptor beta chains were read from a single sample in a study of T cell repertoires in cytomegalovirus infection. TCRdb passed the reads through MiXCR, listing each CDR3 protein once. Of some 350,000 distinct CDR3 sequences detected, 25% to 30% appear once; the ten largest clones hold 20%. No antigen has been identified for these receptors. This specimen consisted of cultured PBMCs, obtained from culture after CMV antigen stimulation. All receptors derive from a human donor in good health (CMV status not recorded). Some clones in this sample may be carry-over from other donors' samples. Both conserved end residues are part of each CDR3. The order of the fields is D gene, clone size, V gene, J gene, CDR3 protein, CDR3 DNA. D genes are given only for firm matches. Clone size is given for some rows only: seen once, a few or many times, or a class if the clone is expanded.

.	few	TRBV7-3	TRBJ1-2	CASSQQGSSGYTF	TGTGCCAGCAGTCAACAGGGTTCGTCTGGCTACACCTTC
.	.	TRBV12-3/TRBV12-4	TRBJ1-1	CASSWSGPMNTEAFF	TGTGCCAGCAGTTGGAGCGGGCCAATGAACACTGAAGCTTTCTTT
.	few	TRBV19	TRBJ1-5	CASSSSGNQPQHF	TGTGCCAGTAGTTCAAGTGGCAATCAGCCCCAGCATTTT
TRBD2	few	TRBV11-2	TRBJ2-7	CASSLSSGGNSYEQYF	TGTGCCAGCAGCTTAAGTAGCGGGGGTAACTCCTACGAGCAGTACTTC
.	many	TRBV7-2	TRBJ1-1	CASSPPGHRRNTEAFF	TGTGCCAGCAGCCCCCCCGGACATCGACGGAACACTGAAGCTTTCTTT
TRBD2	once	TRBV20-1	TRBJ2-3	CSALTSGRDTQYF	TGCAGTGCCCTAACTAGCGGGAGGGATACGCAGTATTTT
.	many	TRBV6-1	TRBJ2-5	CASGLGFQETQYF	TGTGCCAGCGGGCTAGGGTTCCAAGAGACCCAGTACTTC
.	few	TRBV6-5	TRBJ1-4	CASSYSHMKRDEKLFF	TGTGCCAGCAGTTACTCCCACATGAAGAGAGATGAAAAACTGTTTTTT
TRBD1	few	TRBV7-3	TRBJ1-1	CASSSPGTGVTFF	TGTGCCAGCAGCTCGCCCGGGACAGGGGTGACTTTCTTT
.	.	TRBV7-9	TRBJ1-2	CASSPGRFYGYTF	TGTGCCAGCAGCCCCGGACGGTTCTATGGCTACACCTTC
.	.	TRBV19	TRBJ1-5	CASSTLYWRPQHF	TGTGCCAGTAGTACCCTATATTGGCGGCCCCAGCATTTT
TRBD1	few	TRBV6-5	TRBJ1-1	CASSSRQGWDTEAFF	TGTGCCAGCAGTTCAAGACAGGGTTGGGACACTGAAGCTTTCTTT
TRBD1	few	TRBV20-1	TRBJ1-4	CSGTGGTGDEKLFF	TGCAGTGGCACGGGGGGGACAGGGGACGAAAAACTGTTTTTT
.	.	TRBV19	TRBJ1-2	CASSIGTAYGYTF	TGTGCCAGTAGTATAGGGACAGCCTATGGCTACACCTTC
.	.	TRBV20-1	TRBJ2-1	CSAGQLFSGVDNEQFF	TGCAGTGCTGGACAACTTTTTAGCGGAGTCGACAATGAGCAGTTCTTC
.	many	TRBV7-9	TRBJ1-5	CASNQGFNQPQHF	TGTGCCAGCAACCAGGGATTCAATCAGCCCCAGCATTTT
.	once	TRBV19	TRBJ2-1	CASSRRQTLSYNEQFF	TGTGCCAGTAGTCGACGACAGACCCTCTCCTACAATGAGCAGTTCTTC